One and the same sample provided the 23 T cell receptor beta chains below, sequenced in a study of identical twins' blood T cells. TCRdb passed the 5' RACE reads through MiXCR, listing each CDR3 protein once. The data contain roughly 340,000 distinct CDR3 sequences, 28% of them singletons. Sequenced: PBMCs. The receptors stem from a woman aged 18 to 49 in good health.

This clonotype turned up a few times. V gene TRBV20-1 combines with J gene TRBJ1-1, with TRBD1 as a possible D gene (6 bases). This CDR3 has 14 residues. V was shortened by 5 bases and J by 0 bases, with 13 bases between the two germline ends. The germline V gene encodes CDR1 DFQATT and CDR2 SNEGSKA (reference sequence). In nucleotides, the CDR3 is TGCAGTGCTTATAGGGACACCTTGAACACTGAAGCTTTCTTT. Translation: CSAYRDTLNTEAFF.

The CDR3 bases are TGTGCCAGCAGCTTCACAAAGGGGAATGAAAAACTGTTTTTT. Residues: CASSFTKGNEKLFF. This chain joins TRBV7-2 and TRBJ1-4, with D perhaps matching TRBD1 (5 bases). With 3 bases removed from V and 5 bases from J, the gap between germline ends came to 10 bases. The germline V gene encodes CDR1 SGHTA and CDR2 FQGNSA. The length of the CDR3 is 14 residues. Using reference TRBV7-2 and TRBJ1-4 for the parts outside the CDR3, the full variable domain is GAGVSQSPSNKVTEKGKDVELRCDPISGHTALYWYRQSLGQGLEFLIYFQGNSAPDKSGLPSDRFSAERTGGSVSTLTIQRTQQEDSAVYLCASSFTKGNEKLFFGSGTQLSVL.

This clonotype has more than one count but fewer than ten. This CDR3 reads CSAIRQEQFF. For the CDR3, the DNA is TGCAGTGCGATCCGACAAGAGCAGTTCTTC. This sequence joins TRBV20-1 and TRBJ2-1; D unclear. The CDR3 runs to 10 residues. Germline V gives CDR1 DFQATT, CDR2 SNEGSKA (reference sequence). V was shortened by 6 bases and J by 10 bases, with 10 bases between the two germline ends.

Only a few counts were recorded for this clonotype. The chain recombines TRBV4-1 with TRBJ2-2; 11 bases are shared with TRBD2. V lost 4 bases and J lost 8; bases outside the gene matches: 6. From germline, CDR1 is MGHRA and CDR2 YSYEKL. This CDR3 is 15 amino acids long. CDR3 in amino acids: CASSLPTSGRGELFF. The CDR3 bases are TGCGCCAGCAGCCTACCTACTAGCGGGAGAGGGGAGCTGTTTTTT.

This clonotype was detected only a few times. At one boundary the junction diverges from the germline segment, which might be a read error. The CDR3 spells CSARGLSGSVNERFF. In DNA, the CDR3 is TGCAGTGCTAGAGGTCTTAGCGGGAGTGTGAATGAGCGGTTCTTC. The gene calls are TRBV20-1 and TRBJ2-1, with 9 bases matching TRBD2. CDR1 and CDR2 from the germline V gene are DFQATT and SNEGSKA (reference sequence). The CDR3 has 15 residues.

This clonotype was counted between two and nine times. The chain uses TRBV9 and TRBJ2-2; 7 bases line up with TRBD1. Germline CDR1 SGDLS, CDR2 YYNGEE. The CDR3 contains 16 residues. Trimming at V came to 3 bases and at J to 4 bases, leaving 9 bases not matched to a gene. CDR3 nucleotides: TGTGCCAGCAGCGAGGGGGCGTTTGGAAGCACCGGGGAGCTGTTTTTT. Translated: CASSEGAFGSTGELFF.

This clonotype was detected many times. J is TRBJ2-3 and V is TRBV2; D remains unclear. The CDR3 covers 13 residues. V was clipped by 0 bases and J by 1 base, with 2 bases between them. Per germline, CDR1 SNHLY and CDR2 FYNNEI. The CDR3 reads CASSEARTDTQYF. The CDR3 DNA is TGTGCCAGCAGTGAAGCCCGCACAGATACGCAGTATTTT.

Many counts were recorded for this clonotype. The rearrangement links TRBV20-1 to TRBJ2-1; D ambiguous. Germline lookup yields CDR1 DFQATT and CDR2 SNEGSKA (reference sequence). The CDR3 extends over 16 amino acids. V gave up 6 bases and J gave up 0 bases, with 18 bases separating them. DNA for the CDR3: TGCAGTGCAAAGAGCGCCTCAGAACTCTCCTACAATGAGCAGTTCTTC. This sequence encodes CSAKSASELSYNEQFF.

This clonotype appeared a few times. The V and J genes are TRBV7-9 and TRBJ1-1, with 7 bases matching TRBD1. The CDR3 loop spans 13 amino acids. Trimming took 5 bases from V and 10 from J; bases not matched to a gene: 10. CDR1 is SEHNR and CDR2 is FQNEAQ in the germline V gene (reference sequence). CDR3 region: CASSIRQGRGAFF. The CDR3 region has the DNA TGTGCCAGCAGCATCAGACAGGGAAGAGGAGCTTTCTTT.

This chain links TRBV19 with TRBJ2-3; either TRBD1 or TRBD2 may supply D (5 bases each). CDR3 length equals 15 residues. V lost 7 bases to trimming and J lost 2 bases, with 16 bases between them. The germline V gene has CDR1 LNHDA and CDR2 SQIVND (reference sequence). CDR3 sequence: CASTLRDHPTDTQYF. In nucleotides, the CDR3 is TGTGCCAGTACGCTTCGGGACCACCCCACAGATACGCAGTATTTT.

This clonotype was detected a few times. Here the CDR3 DNA reads TGTGCCAGCTCAGCATTCGACAGCAGCTCTGGAAACACCATATATTTT. This gives the protein CASSAFDSSSGNTIYF. This sequence joins TRBV18 and TRBJ1-3; tentatively, D is TRBD1 (5 bases). V dropped 5 bases and J dropped 0 bases, with 14 bases sitting between them. Looked up from germline, CDR1 is KGHSH and CDR2 is LQKENI. CDR3 length equals 16 residues.

This clonotype showed up just a few times. The chain links TRBV20-1 to TRBJ2-3; TRBD2 agrees at 8 bases. Germline loops: CDR1 DFQATT, CDR2 SNEGSKA (reference sequence). The CDR3 is 17 residues long. V shed 2 bases, J shed 6 bases, and the junction held 16 bases outside the gene matches. The CDR3 DNA reads TGCAGTGCTAGACCCCGGCGGGGGGAGCTACCCACCGATACGCAGTATTTT. As protein: CSARPRRGELPTDTQYF.

The chain carries TRBV20-1 and TRBJ1-1, with D perhaps matching TRBD1 (5 bases). The germline V gene encodes CDR1 DFQATT and CDR2 SNEGSKA (reference sequence). Trimming removed 5 bases at V and 1 base at J, with 20 bases between. The CDR3 runs to 16 residues. The CDR3 sequence: CSAWGGGVGRNTEAFF. The DNA of the CDR3 is TGCAGTGCTTGGGGGGGGGGAGTGGGTAGGAACACTGAAGCTTTCTTT.

This clonotype was detected many times. The chain's CDR3 is CASSWGTDTQYF. As DNA, the CDR3 is TGTGCCAGCAGTTGGGGGACAGATACGCAGTATTTT. This chain uses TRBV12-3 or TRBV12-4 with TRBJ2-3, with D tentatively TRBD1 or TRBD2 (5 bases each). The CDR3 covers 12 residues. Trimming stripped 4 bases from V and 3 bases from J, with 5 bases between.

This clonotype was seen just once. This may be a read error: a much more frequent sequence differs by one nucleotide. This chain links TRBV15 with TRBJ1-1; 7 nucleotides match TRBD1. The CDR3 has 15 amino acids. Germline assignment: CDR1 LNHNV and CDR2 YYDKDF (reference sequence). The DNA for the CDR3 is TGTACCACCAGCAGAGTCAGAGACAGGGCCACTGAAGCTTTCTTT. It codes for CTTSRVRDRATEAFF.

This clonotype came up many times. The rearrangement links TRBV10-3 to TRBJ2-3; no definite D call. Deletions cut 6 bases from V and 2 bases from J, with 12 bases between. The CDR3 covers 14 residues. CDR1 ENHRY and CDR2 SYGVKD come from the germline V gene. The CDR3 is CAIRTSANTDTQYF. In DNA form, the CDR3 reads TGTGCCATCAGGACCTCCGCCAACACAGATACGCAGTATTTT.

Only a few counts were recorded for this clonotype. The CDR3 DNA is TGTGCCAGTAGTGTGGGAGCTCTGGGAGCTTTCTTT. Amino acids: CASSVGALGAFF. V is TRBV19 and J is TRBJ1-1; the D is unclear. V was shortened by 5 bases and J by 10 bases, with 14 bases between the two germline ends. Germline CDR1 and CDR2: LNHDA and SQIVND (reference sequence). The CDR3 runs to 12 residues.

This clonotype was seen more than once but under ten times. The chain carries TRBV12-5 and TRBJ2-3; no definite D call. The CDR3 has 16 residues. CDR1 is LGHNT and CDR2 is FRNRAP in the germline V gene. With 2 bases removed from V and 4 bases from J, the gap between germline ends came to 16 bases. The CDR3 spells CASGLRSARPADTQYF. Written as DNA, the CDR3 is TGTGCTAGTGGTTTGAGAAGCGCTCGACCGGCAGATACGCAGTATTTT. Full variable domain (outside the CDR3, taken from reference TRBV12-5 and TRBJ2-3): DARVTQTPRHKVTEMGQEVTMRCQPILGHNTVFWYRQTMMQGLELLAYFRNRAPLDDSGMPKDRFSAEMPDATLATLKIQPSEPRDSAVYFCASGLRSARPADTQYFGPGTRLTVL.

The chain recombines TRBV7-2 with TRBJ2-7; no reliable D call. Per germline, CDR1 SGHTA and CDR2 FQGNSA. This CDR3 has 13 amino acids. Trimming took 5 bases from V and 0 from J, leaving 8 bases between them. DNA of the CDR3: TGTGCCAGCAGCATAGAGAGCTCCTACGAGCAGTACTTC. It translates to CASSIESSYEQYF.

Only a few counts were recorded for this clonotype. This CDR3 is CASSPRRDGGDTQYF. The CDR3 nucleotides read TGTGCCAGCAGCCCCCGCCGGGACGGGGGGGATACGCAGTATTTT. V usage is TRBV7-2 and J usage is TRBJ2-3; 7 nucleotides line up with TRBD2. CDR1 is SGHTA and CDR2 is FQGNSA in the germline V gene. The CDR3 consists of 15 residues. V shed 5 bases, J shed 6 bases, and the junction held 11 bases outside the gene matches.

This clonotype was counted between two and nine times. The V and J genes are TRBV15 and TRBJ2-7; 8 positions agree with TRBD2. CDR3 size: 17 residues. Germline V gene lookup returns CDR1 LNHNV and CDR2 YYDKDF (reference sequence). V lost 0 bases and J lost 3; bases outside the gene matches: 10. CDR3 residues: CATSRDRASGFIYEQYF. The DNA for the CDR3 is TGTGCCACCAGCAGAGATCGGGCTAGCGGGTTTATCTACGAGCAGTACTTC. Looking up the rest from reference TRBV15 and TRBJ2-7 gives the full variable domain: DAMVIQNPRYQVTQFGKPVTLSCSQTLNHNVMYWYQQKSSQAPKLLFHYYDKDFNNEADTPDNFQSRRPNTSFCFLDIRSPGLGDTAMYLCATSRDRASGFIYEQYFGPGTRLTVT.

The rearrangement links TRBV7-9 to TRBJ2-1; D possibly corresponds to TRBD2 (5 bases). The CDR3 length is 14 residues. Germline V gene sequence: CDR1 SEHNR, CDR2 FQNEAQ (reference sequence). V gave up 1 base and J gave up 9 bases, with 13 bases separating them. The DNA of the CDR3 is TGTGCCAGCAGCTTAGTATGGACTGCGGGTGAGCAGTTCTTC. Amino acid sequence: CASSLVWTAGEQFF.

This clonotype was seen more than once but under ten times. This sequence joins TRBV7-8 and TRBJ2-1; 8 positions agree with TRBD1. CDR1 is SGHVS and CDR2 is FQNEAQ in the germline V gene. There are 18 residues in the CDR3. The V gene end was trimmed by 5 bases and the J gene end by 4 bases; junction bases not matched to a gene: 16. CDR3: CASSQTGTGPPVYNEQFF. DNA of the CDR3: TGTGCCAGCAGCCAAACTGGGACAGGCCCTCCGGTTTACAATGAGCAGTTCTTC.